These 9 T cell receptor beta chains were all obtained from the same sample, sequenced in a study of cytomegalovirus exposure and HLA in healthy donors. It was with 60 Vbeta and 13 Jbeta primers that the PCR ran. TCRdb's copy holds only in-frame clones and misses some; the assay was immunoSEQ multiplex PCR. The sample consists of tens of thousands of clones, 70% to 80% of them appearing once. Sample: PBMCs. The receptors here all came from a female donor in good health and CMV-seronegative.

This CDR3 reads CASSSGLAGGRRTQYF. CDR3 DNA: TGTGCCAGCAGCTCAGGACTAGCGGGGGGGCGACGGACCCAGTACTTC. The gene calls are TRBV5-6 and TRBJ2-5, with TRBD2 identical over 15 bases. Germline V lookup: CDR1 SGHDT, CDR2 YYEEEE. Trimming cost V 3 bases and J 7 bases; bases outside gene matches: 7. CDR3 size: 16 residues. Supplemented by reference TRBV5-6 and TRBJ2-5, the full variable domain reads DAGVTQSPTHLIKTRGQQVTLRCSPKSGHDTVSWYQQALGQGPQFIFQYYEEEERQRGNFPDRFSGHQFPNYSSELNVNALLLGDSALYLCASSSGLAGGRRTQYFGPGTRLLVL.

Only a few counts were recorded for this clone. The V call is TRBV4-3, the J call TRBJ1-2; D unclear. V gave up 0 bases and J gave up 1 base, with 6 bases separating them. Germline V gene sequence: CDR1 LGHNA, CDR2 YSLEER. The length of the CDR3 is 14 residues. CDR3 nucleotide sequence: TGCGCCAGCAGCCAAGAGCCGGGTAACTATGGCTACACCTTC. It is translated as CASSQEPGNYGYTF.

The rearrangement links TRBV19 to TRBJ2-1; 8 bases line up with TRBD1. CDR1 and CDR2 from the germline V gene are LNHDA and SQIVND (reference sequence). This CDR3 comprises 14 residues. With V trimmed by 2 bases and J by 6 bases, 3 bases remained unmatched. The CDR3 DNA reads TGTGCCAGTAGTATAAGAACAGGGGGCAATGAGCAGTTCTTC. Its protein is CASSIRTGGNEQFF.

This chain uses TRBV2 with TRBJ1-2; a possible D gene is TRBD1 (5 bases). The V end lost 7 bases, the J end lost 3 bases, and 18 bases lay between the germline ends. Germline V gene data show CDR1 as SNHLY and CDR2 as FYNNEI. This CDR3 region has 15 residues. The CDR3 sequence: CASIVDQGKYYGYTF. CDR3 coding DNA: TGTGCCAGCATTGTGGACCAGGGAAAGTACTATGGCTACACCTTC.

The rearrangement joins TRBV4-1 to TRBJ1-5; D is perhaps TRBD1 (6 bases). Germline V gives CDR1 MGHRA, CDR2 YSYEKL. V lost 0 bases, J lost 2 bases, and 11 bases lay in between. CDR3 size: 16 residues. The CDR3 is CASSQDRGGGNQPQHF. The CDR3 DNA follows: TGCGCCAGCAGCCAAGATCGCGGGGGCGGCAATCAGCCCCAGCATTTT.

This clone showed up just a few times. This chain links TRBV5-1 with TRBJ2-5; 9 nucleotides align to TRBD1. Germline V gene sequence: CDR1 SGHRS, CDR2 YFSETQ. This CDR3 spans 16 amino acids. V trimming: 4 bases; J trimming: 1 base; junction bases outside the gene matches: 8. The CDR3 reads CASSHPLGQGQETQYF. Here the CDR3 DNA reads TGCGCCAGCAGCCACCCTTTGGGACAGGGCCAAGAGACCCAGTACTTC.

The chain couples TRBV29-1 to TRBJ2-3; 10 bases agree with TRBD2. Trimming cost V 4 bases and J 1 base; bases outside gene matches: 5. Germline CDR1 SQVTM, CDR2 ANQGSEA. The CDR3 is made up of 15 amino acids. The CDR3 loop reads CSVARLAGGTDTQYF. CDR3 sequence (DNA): TGCAGCGTTGCCCGTCTAGCGGGGGGCACAGATACGCAGTATTTT.

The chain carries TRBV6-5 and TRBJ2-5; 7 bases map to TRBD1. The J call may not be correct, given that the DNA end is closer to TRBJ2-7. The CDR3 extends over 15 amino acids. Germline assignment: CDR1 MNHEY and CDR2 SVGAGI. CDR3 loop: CASSSERQGTYEQYF. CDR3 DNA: TGTGCCAGCAGTAGCGAGAGACAGGGAACCTACGAGCAGTACTTC.

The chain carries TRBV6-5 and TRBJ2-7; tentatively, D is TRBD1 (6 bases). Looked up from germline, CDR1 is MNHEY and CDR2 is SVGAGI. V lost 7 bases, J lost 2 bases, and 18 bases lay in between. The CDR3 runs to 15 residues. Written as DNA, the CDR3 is TGTGCCAGCAAGTTCCGAGCAGGGGTCCCCTACGAGCAGTACTTC. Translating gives CASKFRAGVPYEQYF.